This T cell receptor beta chain derives from a study of patients and donors after allogeneic stem cell transplantation. MiXCR, run by TCRdb on the RT-PCR reads, gives a single entry per CDR3 protein. This table holds about 200,000 distinct CDR3 sequences, around 41% found once. The material sequenced was blood, either unsorted or a sorted T cell fraction (not recorded which). This clonotype was obtained from a human donor who was either an allogeneic HSCT recipient or a stem cell or donor lymphocyte infusion donor (not recorded which). It is not recorded whose cells these are; they may come from a transplant donor.

Here the CDR3 DNA reads TGTGCCAGCAGCGAAACTACAGATACGCAGTATTTT. It encodes CASSETTDTQYF. V usage is TRBV9 and J usage is TRBJ2-3; D is unclear. The CDR3 loop spans 12 amino acids. Trimming shortened V by 3 bases and J by 3 bases, and 5 bases separated the two germline ends. Germline-derived CDR1 and CDR2 are SGDLS and YYNGEE.